This TCR beta chain was found in a study of Graves' ophthalmopathy and Graves' hyperthyroidism. Hyperthyroidism patients, aged 18 to 65, were newly diagnosed, under 2 months' duration. This clonotype was observed many times. Its antigen is not identified. RNA transcripts were the template, and TCR beta CDR3 regions were amplified from them. A first-round RT-PCR used HTBI primers, followed by a second-round multiplex PCR. TCRdb independently ran MiXCR on the multiplex PCR reads; one entry per CDR3 protein. The sample has roughly 1.1 million distinct CDR3 sequences; 35% to 40% are singletons. General study findings and limits: The authors also found most expanded thyroid clonotypes above 0.001 frequency in blood. Ophthalmopathy was separated from stable hyperthyroidism by a 13-signature model with approximately 91% sensitivity and around 81% specificity. Sensitivity of approximately 70% and specificity of approximately 72% were achieved by the model that predicted ophthalmopathy progression.

The germline V gene encodes CDR1 ENHRY and CDR2 SYGVKD. Trimming cost V 6 bases and J 12 bases, with 18 bases left between them. This CDR3 region has 14 residues. J is TRBJ1-6 and V is TRBV10-3; no definite D call. The specimen was peripheral blood or thyroid tissue (not recorded which). The sequence was collected from an adult man with Graves' hyperthyroidism. CDR3 DNA sequence: TGTGCCATCAGGGAAACCGAGCGAGACCGACCCCTCCACTTT. It specifies CAIRETERDRPLHF.